The rows below give T cell receptor beta chains drawn from one sample of a study of Tregs in tolerant kidney transplant recipients. The table came from immunoSEQ multiplex PCR; TCRdb's copy has only in-frame clones and leaves some out. Counted here are around 77,000 clones, 95% to 98% occurring once; the ten biggest clones make up about 0.5%. This specimen was CD4+ T cells from blood, taken before the transplant. The receptor source for this set is a human donor who received a combined kidney and bone marrow transplant. The CDR3 runs from the conserved cysteine through the conserved F or W. A D gene is named only where the DNA matches it firmly. Size is omitted from some rows. Given values are once, few, many or a class for expanded clones.

j_call,d_call,clone_size,v_call,cdr3_nt,cdr3_aa
TRBJ1-5,NA,once,TRBV9,TGTGCCAGCAGCGTAGGGTTAGCTGATCAGCCCCAGCATTTT,CASSVGLADQPQHF
TRBJ1-1,NA,NA,TRBV19,TGTGCCAGTAGTCAGGGGTGGGTCACTGAAGCTTTCTTT,CASSQGWVTEAFF
TRBJ2-5,TRBD1,NA,TRBV11-2,TGTGCCAGCAGCTTAGCCCCCTCGGCAGGGGGCACGGTGGAGACCCAGTACTTC,CASSLAPSAGGTVETQYF
TRBJ2-7,NA,NA,TRBV7-2,TGTGCCAGCACCCTATGGAGTTCCTACGAGCAGTACTTC,CASTLWSSYEQYF
TRBJ2-7,TRBD2,once,TRBV7-9,TGTGCCAGCAGCTTAATCCTTGGCGGCGGGAGTAAGGACGAGCAGTACTTC,CASSLILGGGSKDEQYF
TRBJ2-1,TRBD2,NA,TRBV5-1,TGCGCCAGCAGCTTGGGACTAGCGGATACCTACAATGAGCAGTTCTTC,CASSLGLADTYNEQFF
TRBJ1-3,NA,NA,TRBV7-9,TGTGCCAGCAGCTCAGGTGTTCGGGGAAACACCATATATTTT,CASSSGVRGNTIYF
TRBJ2-5,NA,NA,TRBV21-1,TGTGCCAGCAGCAAACCACGTGGGCGGGGGGCCCAGTACTTC,CASSKPRGRGAQYF
TRBJ1-2,TRBD1,NA,TRBV30,TGTGCCTGGACCCGGACAGGGGATGGTGGCTACACCTTC,CAWTRTGDGGYTF
TRBJ1-1,NA,NA,TRBV5-1,TGCGCCAGCAGCTGGGGGGAGCGGAACACTGAAGCTTTCTTT,CASSWGERNTEAFF
TRBJ1-2,NA,NA,TRBV30,TGTGCCTGGAGCAGCACAGGCTATGGCTACACCTTC,CAWSSTGYGYTF
TRBJ2-1,NA,NA,TRBV13,TGTGCCAGCAGCCCCACAGGGACTATTGCTCGATGGGATGAGCAGTTCTTC,CASSPTGTIARWDEQFF
TRBJ2-5,TRBD2,NA,TRBV6-5,TGTGCCAGCAGGGTAGCGGGGGGGTGGGAGACCCAGTACTTC,CASRVAGGWETQYF
TRBJ1-5,NA,NA,TRBV2,TGTGCCAGCAGGGAGGCATCTGGGCAGCACAATCAGCCCCAGCATTTT,CASREASGQHNQPQHF
TRBJ2-3,TRBD2,once,TRBV11-1,TGTGCCAGCAGCTTAAGGCTAGCGGGAGGGCCGACGAGCACAGATACGCAGTATTTT,CASSLRLAGGPTSTDTQYF
TRBJ2-1,TRBD2,NA,TRBV18,TGTGCCAGCTACGCCACTAGCGGGATCTCCTACAATGAGCAGTTCTTC,CASYATSGISYNEQFF
TRBJ2-1,NA,NA,TRBV6-4,TGTGCCAGCAGTGAATATGCTCAGGGATACAATGAGCAGTTCTTC,CASSEYAQGYNEQFF
TRBJ2-5,NA,NA,TRBV11-3,TGTGCCAGCAGCTCGAACAGGCTTCAAGAGACCCAGTACTTC,CASSSNRLQETQYF
TRBJ2-2,NA,NA,TRBV7-7,TGTGCCAGCAGCTTAGCAGGGGACACCGGGGAGCTGTTTTTT,CASSLAGDTGELFF
TRBJ2-3,NA,NA,TRBV11-3,TGTGCCAGCAGCCCCCCGGGAGCGGGCCGCACAGATACGCAGTATTTT,CASSPPGAGRTDTQYF
TRBJ2-1,NA,once,TRBV9,TGTGCCAGCAGCGTAGGGGTTGGGGACACCCGTATCCATGAGCAGTTCTTC,CASSVGVGDTRIHEQFF
TRBJ2-5,TRBD2,NA,TRBV6-5,TGTGCCAGCAGTCGCGGGGGGCGGGGAGAGACCCAGTACTTC,CASSRGGRGETQYF
TRBJ1-2,TRBD1,NA,TRBV7-2,TGTGCCAGCAGCTCCGGACAGGGCTATGGCTACACCTTC,CASSSGQGYGYTF
TRBJ2-3,NA,NA,TRBV19,TGTGCCAGTAGTATTGTATTCGGGAGCGGCACAGATACGCAGTATTTT,CASSIVFGSGTDTQYF
TRBJ1-2,NA,NA,TRBV9,TGTGCCAGCTCCACCTCTGGCAGAAATTATGGCTACACCTTC,CASSTSGRNYGYTF
TRBJ1-1,TRBD1,NA,TRBV19,TGTGCCAGCCCTGGGACAGGTGAAGCTTTCTTT,CASPGTGEAFF
TRBJ2-7,NA,NA,TRBV5-1,TGCGCCAGCAGCTTGGACGGGACACCATTCTACGAGCAGTACTTC,CASSLDGTPFYEQYF
TRBJ2-1,NA,NA,TRBV5-6,TGTGCCAGCAGCTACTGGGGGACGGCGGGGAGCTCCTACAATGAGCAGTTCTTC,CASSYWGTAGSSYNEQFF